Here is one T cell receptor (beta chain) with its context. Its antigen is undetermined. After removal of 2 bases from V and 0 bases from J, the junction contained 12 bases not matched to a gene. This CDR3 comprises 18 residues. Germline values: CDR1 SGHRS, CDR2 YFSETQ. This sample is drawn from a study of cytomegalovirus exposure and HLA in healthy donors. The overall study: Most genotyped donors, roughly 80% of fewer than 400, had Caucasian-associated genetic ancestry.

In the PCR, 60 Vbeta and 13 Jbeta primers were used. Per the original data handling: Later, about 80 million unique TCR beta chains were counted in an analysis, and roughly 10 million of them were shared. Clones were read by immunoSEQ multiplex PCR, and TCRdb kept only the in-frame ones, dropping some. The V and J calls and clone size were taken over from that table, and D and trimming were inferred from the DNA. The data hold approximately 200,000 clones, with more than 60% observed a single time. Findings and limits, study-wide: The study flagged roughly 150 TCR beta chains as cytomegalovirus-associated. Sequences of the TCR beta chain were said to predict the HLA-A and HLA-B alleles of most subjects accurately.

The receptor comes from a man aged 35 to 55 in good health and CMV-seronegative. V and J are TRBV5-1 and TRBJ2-7; 9 nucleotides agree with TRBD2. Material for sequencing was PBMCs. The CDR3 protein is CASSFGYGTSRTSYEQYF. As DNA, the CDR3 is TGCGCCAGCAGCTTTGGGTATGGGACTAGCCGGACCTCCTACGAGCAGTACTTC.